Listed below are T cell receptor beta chains from one sample, sequenced in a study of blood T cell repertoires in COVID-19. The table came from immunoSEQ multiplex PCR; TCRdb's copy has only in-frame clones and leaves some out. Here the sample spans tens of thousands of clones, around 80% being singletons. The specimen was peripheral blood. The receptor source for this set is a woman aged 80 or older with acute or convalescent COVID-19. The conserved cysteine and the conserved F or W are not part of the CDR3 here. The order of the fields is V gene, J gene, CDR3 protein.

>TRBV4-3|TRBJ2-7
ASSQDLIGGGTGLYEQY
>TRBV2|TRBJ2-7
VHRDSSYEQY
>TRBV9|TRBJ2-1
ASSEGSGAGGRLNEQF
>TRBV1|TRBJ2-7
TSSQASYGSGTRKQY
>TRBV3-1/TRBV3-2|TRBJ2-5
ASSPIKSSGMLTQY
>TRBV11-2|TRBJ2-7
ASSLAGTISYEQY
>TRBV5-4|TRBJ2-5
ASSLDLAGPETQY
>TRBV7-8|TRBJ1-1
ASSLQGYTEAF
>TRBV14|TRBJ2-1
ASSFRGRGLYNEQF
>TRBV18|TRBJ2-7
ASSPRRQGLPYEQY
>TRBV2|TRBJ2-7
ASSEGTGDLWEQY
>TRBV19|TRBJ2-7
ASSPRLGEQY
>TRBV11-1|TRBJ2-5
ASSLGIAGEETQY
>TRBV24-1|TRBJ2-3
ATSEQGRTDTQY
>TRBV20-1|TRBJ2-1
SATYNEQF
>TRBV21-1|TRBJ2-3
ASSNSRDRGDGDTQY
>TRBV9|TRBJ1-1
ASSVGGINTEAF
>TRBV6-4|TRBJ1-1
ASSDTFTGLAF
>TRBV2|TRBJ2-7
ASTVAGAEQY
>TRBV12-5|TRBJ1-1
ASGLVAGSLF
>TRBV2|TRBJ2-1
ASKGGGPPYNEQF
>TRBV10-3|TRBJ1-1
AISPGFYAEAF
>TRBV30|TRBJ1-2
AWSAEPANYGYT
>TRBV5-6|TRBJ1-2
ASSSDGGHYGYT
>TRBV6-4|TRBJ2-2
ALSGGDTGELF
>TRBV19|TRBJ2-3
ASSTGNTQY
>TRBV23-1|TRBJ2-2
ASSRAGANTGELF
>TRBV5-1|TRBJ2-2
ASSVTGTVNTGELF
>TRBV18|TRBJ1-5
ASSPGQNSNQPQH
>TRBV28|TRBJ2-6
ASTPRVAGANVLT
>TRBV6-5|TRBJ1-5
ASSLGQGASGQPQH
>TRBV9|TRBJ2-1
ASSVVAGSYNEQF
>TRBV5-1|TRBJ2-2
ASSLDTSGGELF
>TRBV18|TRBJ2-2
ASSPRDRGIAGELF
>TRBV19|TRBJ2-1
ASSIDLGLAGPYNEQF
>TRBV7-2|TRBJ2-5
ASSLGLAAQETQY
>TRBV27|TRBJ1-1
ASSSQGRTEAF
>TRBV28|TRBJ2-2
ASSIGTSGLGTGELF
>TRBV24-1|TRBJ2-6
ATSDWGDQSGANVLT
>TRBV7-2|TRBJ1-1
ASSPRQGWGTEAF
>TRBV5-4|TRBJ2-2
ASSLKLGNTGELF
>TRBV7-8|TRBJ2-5
ASSLAVRKQTQY
>TRBV5-1|TRBJ2-1
ASSSGQHNEQF
>TRBV12-5|TRBJ2-1
ASATTSARYNEQF